This T cell receptor beta chain was retrieved from a study of T-cell memory formation after mild COVID-19. About the study: TCR clusters were mostly confined to one donor each. Whole-study results and caveats: Some clones that responded were present in memory (sampled pre-infection), which suggests cross-reactive memory joined. Clones that got smaller from day 15 to 85 had even CD4/CD8, while clones growing later tipped toward CD4+.

The V gene's germline CDR1 is DFQATT and CDR2 SNEGSKA (reference sequence). The CDR3 covers 14 residues. The V gene lost 3 bases and the J gene lost 3 bases, with 14 bases spanning the gap. From 5'RACE with constant-segment primers came TCR alpha and TCR beta cDNA libraries that carried sample barcodes and UMIs. TCRdb passed the 5' RACE reads through MiXCR, listing each CDR3 protein once. Of around 450,000 distinct CDR3 sequences listed, 20% are singletons. Turning to this clonotype: Its antigen is undetermined.

The chain carries TRBV20-1 and TRBJ2-5, with TRBD1 as a possible D gene (6 bases). The sequence derives from an adult woman who had mild COVID-19 (a few samples of this study predate the infection). Cell type and time point are not known. Sequencing input: PBMCs or a T cell subset sorted from them (not recorded which). In DNA form, the CDR3 reads TGCAGTGCTAGTCACAGGGTTGTGAAAGAGACCCAGTACTTC. It encodes CSASHRVVKETQYF.